These 11 T cell receptor beta chains came from one sample sequenced in a study of T cell responses to AZD1222 COVID-19 vaccine. Clones were read by immunoSEQ multiplex PCR, and TCRdb kept only the in-frame ones, dropping some. Among roughly 140,000 clones listed, approximately 88% were seen once. The sample was peripheral blood, taken on day 0 of AZD1222 vaccination. These receptors originate from an adult in good health.

This clone was seen just once. The J gene is TRBJ2-1, the V gene TRBV27; 9 bases are shared with TRBD2. V shed 4 bases, J shed 8 bases, and the junction held 9 bases outside the gene matches. Germline V lookup: CDR1 MNHEY, CDR2 SMNVEV (reference sequence). This CDR3 has 15 amino acids. CDR3 sequence reads: CASSSLIAGAHEQFF. DNA for the CDR3: TGTGCCAGCAGTTCTTTAATAGCGGGAGCCCATGAGCAGTTCTTC.

CDR3 residues: CASSLAGEEGEQYF. CDR3 sequence (DNA): TGTGCCAGCAGTTTGGCAGGGGAAGAGGGCGAGCAGTACTTC. The chain couples TRBV28 to TRBJ2-7, with D maybe TRBD1 (6 bases). Per germline, CDR1 MDHEN and CDR2 SYDVKM. This CDR3 has 14 residues. The germline V and J ends were trimmed by 3 bases and 6 bases, with 15 bases remaining between them.

J is TRBJ1-5 and V is TRBV2; D gene ambiguous. The CDR3 has 13 amino acids. Germline CDR1 and CDR2: SNHLY and FYNNEI. The V end was cut by 6 bases, the J end by 3 bases, with 9 bases between. This CDR3 reads CASRNGNNQPQHF. The CDR3 DNA is TGTGCCAGCAGGAATGGTAACAATCAGCCCCAGCATTTT.

The sample holds a few counts of this clone. The chain has TRBV5-1 and TRBJ2-2, with D perhaps matching TRBD1 (6 bases). Germline CDR1 SGHRS, CDR2 YFSETQ. The CDR3 has 16 residues. Trimming removed 2 bases from V and 3 bases from J, with 14 bases in between. CDR3 sequence (DNA): TGCGCCAGCAGCTTCACGACTGGGGGCGACACCGGGGAGCTGTTTTTT. It encodes CASSFTTGGDTGELFF.

The J gene is TRBJ2-7, the V gene TRBV28; either TRBD1 or TRBD2 may fit D (5 bases each). CDR1 and CDR2 from the germline V gene are MDHEN and SYDVKM. The length of the CDR3 is 13 residues. Trimming took 7 bases from V and 7 from J, leaving 17 bases between them. The CDR3 bases are TGTGCCAGCATAGGACCGGCGAGGGGTGAGCAGTACTTC. It is translated as CASIGPARGEQYF.

J is TRBJ2-1 and V is TRBV19; D uncertain. V dropped 8 bases and J dropped 7 bases, with 18 bases sitting between them. Looked up from germline, CDR1 is LNHDA and CDR2 is SQIVND (reference sequence). The CDR3 loop spans 14 amino acids. The CDR3 reads CASSEQYNVNEQFF. The CDR3 DNA reads TGTGCCAGTTCGGAACAGTACAACGTGAATGAGCAGTTCTTC.

The genes are TRBV27 and TRBJ2-3; D may be TRBD1 (6 bases). Germline CDR1 is MNHEY and CDR2 is SMNVEV (reference sequence). The ends were cut back, 3 bases at V and 5 bases at J, with 12 bases in the middle. The CDR3 has 14 residues. The CDR3, as DNA: TGTGCCAGCAGTTTCTGGGGGCAGGGAGATACGCAGTATTTT. It translates to CASSFWGQGDTQYF.

This chain uses TRBV28 with TRBJ1-2; D uncertain. CDR3 length: 15 amino acids. Germline CDR1 is MDHEN and CDR2 is SYDVKM. The V end lost 4 bases, the J end lost 5 bases, and 17 bases lay between the germline ends. The DNA of the CDR3 is TGTGCCAGCAGTTCCCGTGGGGTGACTTTATATGGCTACACCTTC. This encodes CASSSRGVTLYGYTF.

This chain joins TRBV10-3 and TRBJ2-2, with 7 bases identical to TRBD1. CDR1 is ENHRY and CDR2 is SYGVKD in the germline V gene. The CDR3 has 15 residues. J lost 4 bases, V lost 5 bases, and 7 bases had no gene match. The CDR3 sequence: CAISPTGVATGELFF. CDR3 coding DNA: TGTGCCATCAGTCCCACAGGGGTTGCCACCGGGGAGCTGTTTTTT.

The chain recombines TRBV5-3 with TRBJ2-2; D is possibly TRBD2 (6 bases). TRBV5-3 carries the ORF label, with uncertain function. Trimming removed 10 bases from V and 2 bases from J, with 15 bases in between. The CDR3 contains 14 residues. The CDR3 loop is CAAGSGPNTGELFF. Written as DNA, the CDR3 is TGTGCCGCAGGGAGCGGGCCTAACACCGGGGAGCTGTTTTTT.

This clone was seen only a few times. V is TRBV2 and J is TRBJ1-4; D uncertain. The CDR3 runs to 16 residues. Germline V lookup: CDR1 SNHLY, CDR2 FYNNEI. V lost 7 bases, J lost 2 bases, and 17 bases lay in between. In nucleotides, the CDR3 is TGTGCCAGCAAGGGCCGGAAACCTGGGACTAATGAAAAACTGTTTTTT. It codes for CASKGRKPGTNEKLFF.